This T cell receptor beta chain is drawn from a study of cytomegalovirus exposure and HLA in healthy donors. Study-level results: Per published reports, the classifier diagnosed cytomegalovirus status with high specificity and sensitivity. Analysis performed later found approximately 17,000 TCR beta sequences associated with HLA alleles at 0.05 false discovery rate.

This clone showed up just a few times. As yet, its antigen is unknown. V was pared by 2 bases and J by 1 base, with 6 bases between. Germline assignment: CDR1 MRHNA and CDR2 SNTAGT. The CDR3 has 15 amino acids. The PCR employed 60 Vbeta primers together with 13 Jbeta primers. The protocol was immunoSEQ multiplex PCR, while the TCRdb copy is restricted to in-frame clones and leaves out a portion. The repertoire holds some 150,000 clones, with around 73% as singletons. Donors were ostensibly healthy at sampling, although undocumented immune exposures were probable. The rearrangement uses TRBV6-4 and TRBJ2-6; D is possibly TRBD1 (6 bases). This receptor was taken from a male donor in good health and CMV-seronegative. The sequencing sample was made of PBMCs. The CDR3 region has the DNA TGTGCCAGCAGTGACGACAGGTCTGGGGCCAACGTCCTGACTTTC. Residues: CASSDDRSGANVLTF.